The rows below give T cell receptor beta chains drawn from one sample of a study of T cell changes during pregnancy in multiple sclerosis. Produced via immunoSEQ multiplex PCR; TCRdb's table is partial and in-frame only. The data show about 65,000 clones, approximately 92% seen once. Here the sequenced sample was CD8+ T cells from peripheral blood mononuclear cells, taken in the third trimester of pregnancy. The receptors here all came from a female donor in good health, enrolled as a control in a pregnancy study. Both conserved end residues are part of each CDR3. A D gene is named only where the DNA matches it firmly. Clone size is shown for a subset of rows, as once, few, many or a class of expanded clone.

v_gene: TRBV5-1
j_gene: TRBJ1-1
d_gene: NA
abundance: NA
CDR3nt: TGCGCCAGCAGCTTGGCAGGGGATTTCACTGAAGCTTTCTTT
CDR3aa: CASSLAGDFTEAFF

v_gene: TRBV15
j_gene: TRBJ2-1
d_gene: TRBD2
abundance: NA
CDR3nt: TGTGCCACCAGCAGAGAGAGGCTAGCGGGGGATTATGAGCAGTTCTTC
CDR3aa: CATSRERLAGDYEQFF

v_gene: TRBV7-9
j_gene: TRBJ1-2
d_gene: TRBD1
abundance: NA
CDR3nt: TGTGCCAGCAGTTCGCAGGGGGAGAACTATGGCTACACCTTC
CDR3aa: CASSSQGENYGYTF

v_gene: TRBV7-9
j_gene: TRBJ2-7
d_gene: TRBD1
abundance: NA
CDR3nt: TGTGCCAGCAGATTACAGGGGGCAGAATCGTTCTCCTACGAGCAGTACTTC
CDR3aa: CASRLQGAESFSYEQYF

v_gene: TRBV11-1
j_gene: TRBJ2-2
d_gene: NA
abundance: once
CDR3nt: TGTGCCAGCAGCCCCTCCGGGGAGCTGTTTTTT
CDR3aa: CASSPSGELFF

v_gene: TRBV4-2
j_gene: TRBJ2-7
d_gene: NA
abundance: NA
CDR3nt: TGTGCCAGCAGCCAAGTGACCCCACAGGGCTACGAGCAGTACTTC
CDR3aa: CASSQVTPQGYEQYF

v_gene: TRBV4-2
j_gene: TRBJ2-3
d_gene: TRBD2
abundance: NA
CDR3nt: TGTGCCAGCAGGGGGCGGGGGGGCAGAGATACGCAGTATTTT
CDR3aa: CASRGRGGRDTQYF

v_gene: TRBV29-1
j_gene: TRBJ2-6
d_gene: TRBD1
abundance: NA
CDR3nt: TGCAGCGTTGAAGGGGAACAGGGGGCGCAGGCTGGGGCCAACGTCCTGACTTTC
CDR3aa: CSVEGEQGAQAGANVLTF

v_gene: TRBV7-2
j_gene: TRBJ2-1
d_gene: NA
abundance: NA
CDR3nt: TGTGCCAGCAGCCCGCAGATCCACAATGAGCAGTTCTTC
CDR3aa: CASSPQIHNEQFF

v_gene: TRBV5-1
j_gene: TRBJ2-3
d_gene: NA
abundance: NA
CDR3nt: TGCGCCAGCAGCTACACAGGCACAGATACGCAGTATTTT
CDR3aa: CASSYTGTDTQYF

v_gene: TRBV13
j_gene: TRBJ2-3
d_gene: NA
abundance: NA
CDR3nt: TGTGCCAGCAGCCGCCGCTTCGGCCAGGGTTCCACAGATACGCAGTATTTT
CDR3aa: CASSRRFGQGSTDTQYF

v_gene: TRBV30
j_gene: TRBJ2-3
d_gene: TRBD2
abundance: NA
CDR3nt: TGTGCCTGGAGTGACGGGACTAGCGGGGGGGCAGATACGCAGTATTTT
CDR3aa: CAWSDGTSGGADTQYF

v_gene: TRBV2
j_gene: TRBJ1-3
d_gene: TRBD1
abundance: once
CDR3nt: TGTGCCAGCAGTGAAGCAGCAGGGGGCGGTCGAAACACCATATATTTT
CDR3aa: CASSEAAGGGRNTIYF

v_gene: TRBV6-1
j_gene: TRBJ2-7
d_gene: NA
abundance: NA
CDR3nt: TGTGCCAGCAGTGATATGGGGACTTCCTACGAGCAGTACTTC
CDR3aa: CASSDMGTSYEQYF

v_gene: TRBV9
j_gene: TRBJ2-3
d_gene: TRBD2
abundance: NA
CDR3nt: TGTGCCAGCAGCGTAGACGGGGGGGGCATTACAGATACGCAGTATTTT
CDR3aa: CASSVDGGGITDTQYF

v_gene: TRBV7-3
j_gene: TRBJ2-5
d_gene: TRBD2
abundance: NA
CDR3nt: TGTGCCAGCTCCATAGCGGGGGGGCGGGAGACCCAGTACTTC
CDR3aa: CASSIAGGRETQYF

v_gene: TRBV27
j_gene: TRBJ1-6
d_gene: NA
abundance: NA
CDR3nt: TGTGCCAGCAGTCTGACAACACCTCAAGCATCCCTCCACTTT
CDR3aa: CASSLTTPQASLHF

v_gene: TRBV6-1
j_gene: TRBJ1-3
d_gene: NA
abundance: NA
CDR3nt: TGTGCCAGCCGAGGGGGGGTCTTCAGTGGAAACACCATATATTTT
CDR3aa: CASRGGVFSGNTIYF

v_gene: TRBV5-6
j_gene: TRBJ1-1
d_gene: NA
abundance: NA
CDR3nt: TGTGCCAGCAGCTCGACAGGGAACACTGAAGCTTTCTTT
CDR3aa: CASSSTGNTEAFF

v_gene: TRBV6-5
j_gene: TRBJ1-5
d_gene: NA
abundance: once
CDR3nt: TGTGCCAGCAGTCCACAGGGTTTCCAGCCCCAGCATTTT
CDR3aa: CASSPQGFQPQHF

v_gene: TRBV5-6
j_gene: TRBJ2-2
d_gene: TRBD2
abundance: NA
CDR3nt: TGTGCCAGCAGCTTGGCCTCTAGCGGTAACACCGGGGAGCTGTTTTTT
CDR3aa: CASSLASSGNTGELFF

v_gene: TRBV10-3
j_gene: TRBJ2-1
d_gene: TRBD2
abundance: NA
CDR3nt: TGTGCCATCAGCGACGCGGGGGGTTCAAAAGCCAATGAGCAGTTCTTC
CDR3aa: CAISDAGGSKANEQFF

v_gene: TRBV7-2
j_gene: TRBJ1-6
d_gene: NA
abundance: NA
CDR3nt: TGTGCCAGCAGCTTACCGTATAATAATTCACCCCTCCACTTT
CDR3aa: CASSLPYNNSPLHF

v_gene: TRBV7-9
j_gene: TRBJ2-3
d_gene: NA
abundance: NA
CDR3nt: TGTGCCAGCAGCCACTCGGGGACAGATACGCAGTATTTT
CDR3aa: CASSHSGTDTQYF

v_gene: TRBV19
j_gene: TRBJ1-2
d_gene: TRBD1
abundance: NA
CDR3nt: TGTGCCAGTAGTATCGGACAGGGGGCTGGCTATGGCTACACCTTC
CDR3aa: CASSIGQGAGYGYTF

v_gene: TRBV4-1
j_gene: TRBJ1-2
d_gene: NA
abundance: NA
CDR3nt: TGCGCCAGCAGCCAGGGAGGGACTCGTGGCTACACCTTC
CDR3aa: CASSQGGTRGYTF

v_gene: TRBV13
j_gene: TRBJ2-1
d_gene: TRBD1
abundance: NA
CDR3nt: TGTGCCAGCAGCATCGGGACAGGGGGCAATGAGCAGTTCTTC
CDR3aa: CASSIGTGGNEQFF

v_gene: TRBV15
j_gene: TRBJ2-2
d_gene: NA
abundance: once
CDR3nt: TGTGCCACCAGCAGAGACCGGGAGCACGCGAACACCGGGGAGCTGTTTTTT
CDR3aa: CATSRDREHANTGELFF

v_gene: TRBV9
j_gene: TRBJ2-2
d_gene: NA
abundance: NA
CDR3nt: TGTGCCAGCAGCGTAGGACAAAACACCGGGGAGCTGTTTTTT
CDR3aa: CASSVGQNTGELFF

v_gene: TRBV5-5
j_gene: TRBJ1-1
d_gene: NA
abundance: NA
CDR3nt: TGTGCCAGCAGCGAGGAGAACTGGAACACTGAAGCTTTCTTT
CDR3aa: CASSEENWNTEAFF

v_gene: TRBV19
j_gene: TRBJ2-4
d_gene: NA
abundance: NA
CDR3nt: TGTGCCAGTAGTATAAATTCCCAGGAACGCCAAGCCAAAAACATTCAGTACTTC
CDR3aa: CASSINSQERQAKNIQYF

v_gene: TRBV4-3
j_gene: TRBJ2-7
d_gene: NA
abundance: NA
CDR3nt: TGCGCCAGCAGCCAAGAGGGGGCGGCTGACGAGCAGTACTTC
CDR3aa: CASSQEGAADEQYF

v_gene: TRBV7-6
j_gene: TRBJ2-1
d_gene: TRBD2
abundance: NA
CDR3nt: TGTGCCAGCAGCTTAGGCGGGGGGGCCAACAATGAGCAGTTCTTC
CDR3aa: CASSLGGGANNEQFF

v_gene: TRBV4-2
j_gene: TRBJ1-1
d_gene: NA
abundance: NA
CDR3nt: TGTGCCAGCAGCCCCTGGGGGGTTCCGTCTATGAACACTGAAGCTTTCTTT
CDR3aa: CASSPWGVPSMNTEAFF

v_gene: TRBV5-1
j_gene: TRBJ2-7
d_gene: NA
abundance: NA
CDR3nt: TGCGCCAGCAGCTTGTCGGGGGGCGGTTTCTACGAGCAGTACTTC
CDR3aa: CASSLSGGGFYEQYF

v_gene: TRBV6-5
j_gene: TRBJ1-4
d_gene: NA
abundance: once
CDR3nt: TGTGCCAGCAGCCCCGGGACATCTAATGAAAAACTGTTTTTT
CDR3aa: CASSPGTSNEKLFF

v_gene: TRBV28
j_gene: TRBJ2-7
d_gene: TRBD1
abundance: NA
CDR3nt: TGTGCCAGCAGTTCAACAGGGGGTACCTACGAGCAGTACTTC
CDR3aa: CASSSTGGTYEQYF

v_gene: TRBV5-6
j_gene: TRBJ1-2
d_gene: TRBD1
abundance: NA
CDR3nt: TGTGCCAGCAGCTTGCGGGACAGGGGAGGGGACTATGGCTACACCTTC
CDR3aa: CASSLRDRGGDYGYTF

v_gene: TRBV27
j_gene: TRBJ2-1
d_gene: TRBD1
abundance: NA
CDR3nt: TGTGCCAGCAGTTTCGATACAGGGGCTTACAATGAGCAGTTCTTC
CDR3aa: CASSFDTGAYNEQFF

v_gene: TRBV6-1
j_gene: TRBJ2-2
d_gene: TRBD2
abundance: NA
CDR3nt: TGTGCCAGCAGATGGACTAGCGGGGGCACCGGGGAGCTGTTTTTT
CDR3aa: CASRWTSGGTGELFF

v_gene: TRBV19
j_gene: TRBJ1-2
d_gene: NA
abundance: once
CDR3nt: TGTGCCAGTAGTATAGGGGAGAGGTTGATTAACTATGGCTACACCTTC
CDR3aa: CASSIGERLINYGYTF

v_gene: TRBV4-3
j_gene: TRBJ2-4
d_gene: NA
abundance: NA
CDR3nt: TGCGCCAGCAGCCAGGGGTCGGGGAGGAACATTCAGTACTTC
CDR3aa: CASSQGSGRNIQYF

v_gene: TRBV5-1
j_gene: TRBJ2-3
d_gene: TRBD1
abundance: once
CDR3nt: TGCGCCAGCAGCCCCTGGGGACAGTCTAGCACAGATACGCAGTATTTT
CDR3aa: CASSPWGQSSTDTQYF

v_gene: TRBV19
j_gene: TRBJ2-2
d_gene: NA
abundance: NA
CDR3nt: TGTGCCAGTAGCCAACCGGGGTGGAACACCGGGGAGCTGTTTTTT
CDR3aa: CASSQPGWNTGELFF

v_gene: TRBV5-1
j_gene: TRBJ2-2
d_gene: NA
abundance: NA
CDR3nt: TGCGCCAGCAGACAGGGTTCCGGGGAGCTGTTTTTT
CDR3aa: CASRQGSGELFF

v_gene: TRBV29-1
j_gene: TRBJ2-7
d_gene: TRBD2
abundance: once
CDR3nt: TGCAGCGTTGGCGGGAGCGCGAGCTCCTACGAGCAGTACTTC
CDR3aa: CSVGGSASSYEQYF

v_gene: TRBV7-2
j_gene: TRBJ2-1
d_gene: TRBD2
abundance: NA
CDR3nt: TGTGCCAGCAGCGAAGGACTAGCGGGGGGTAATGAGCAGTTCTTC
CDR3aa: CASSEGLAGGNEQFF

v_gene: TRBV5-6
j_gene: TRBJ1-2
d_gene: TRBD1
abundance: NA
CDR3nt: TGTGCCAGCAGCCCAGACAGGGTCTATGGCTACACCTTC
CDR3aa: CASSPDRVYGYTF

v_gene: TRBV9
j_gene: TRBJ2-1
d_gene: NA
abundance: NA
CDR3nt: TGTGCCAGCAGCACCAGGGGACACGCACCCCTATACAATGAGCAGTTCTTC
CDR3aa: CASSTRGHAPLYNEQFF

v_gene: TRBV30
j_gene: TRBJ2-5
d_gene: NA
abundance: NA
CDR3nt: TGTGCCTGGAGTCCTTTTGTGGGGGCGTACCAAGAGACCCAGTACTTC
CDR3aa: CAWSPFVGAYQETQYF

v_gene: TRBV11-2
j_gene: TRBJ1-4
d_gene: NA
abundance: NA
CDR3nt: TGTGCCAGCAGCCTACACGGGGGGTCCCCTCCTAATGAAAAACTGTTTTTT
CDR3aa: CASSLHGGSPPNEKLFF

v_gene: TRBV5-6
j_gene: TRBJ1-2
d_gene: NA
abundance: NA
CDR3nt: TGTGCCAGCAGCTTGTTAGGGAGCTATGGCTACACCTTC
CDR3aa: CASSLLGSYGYTF